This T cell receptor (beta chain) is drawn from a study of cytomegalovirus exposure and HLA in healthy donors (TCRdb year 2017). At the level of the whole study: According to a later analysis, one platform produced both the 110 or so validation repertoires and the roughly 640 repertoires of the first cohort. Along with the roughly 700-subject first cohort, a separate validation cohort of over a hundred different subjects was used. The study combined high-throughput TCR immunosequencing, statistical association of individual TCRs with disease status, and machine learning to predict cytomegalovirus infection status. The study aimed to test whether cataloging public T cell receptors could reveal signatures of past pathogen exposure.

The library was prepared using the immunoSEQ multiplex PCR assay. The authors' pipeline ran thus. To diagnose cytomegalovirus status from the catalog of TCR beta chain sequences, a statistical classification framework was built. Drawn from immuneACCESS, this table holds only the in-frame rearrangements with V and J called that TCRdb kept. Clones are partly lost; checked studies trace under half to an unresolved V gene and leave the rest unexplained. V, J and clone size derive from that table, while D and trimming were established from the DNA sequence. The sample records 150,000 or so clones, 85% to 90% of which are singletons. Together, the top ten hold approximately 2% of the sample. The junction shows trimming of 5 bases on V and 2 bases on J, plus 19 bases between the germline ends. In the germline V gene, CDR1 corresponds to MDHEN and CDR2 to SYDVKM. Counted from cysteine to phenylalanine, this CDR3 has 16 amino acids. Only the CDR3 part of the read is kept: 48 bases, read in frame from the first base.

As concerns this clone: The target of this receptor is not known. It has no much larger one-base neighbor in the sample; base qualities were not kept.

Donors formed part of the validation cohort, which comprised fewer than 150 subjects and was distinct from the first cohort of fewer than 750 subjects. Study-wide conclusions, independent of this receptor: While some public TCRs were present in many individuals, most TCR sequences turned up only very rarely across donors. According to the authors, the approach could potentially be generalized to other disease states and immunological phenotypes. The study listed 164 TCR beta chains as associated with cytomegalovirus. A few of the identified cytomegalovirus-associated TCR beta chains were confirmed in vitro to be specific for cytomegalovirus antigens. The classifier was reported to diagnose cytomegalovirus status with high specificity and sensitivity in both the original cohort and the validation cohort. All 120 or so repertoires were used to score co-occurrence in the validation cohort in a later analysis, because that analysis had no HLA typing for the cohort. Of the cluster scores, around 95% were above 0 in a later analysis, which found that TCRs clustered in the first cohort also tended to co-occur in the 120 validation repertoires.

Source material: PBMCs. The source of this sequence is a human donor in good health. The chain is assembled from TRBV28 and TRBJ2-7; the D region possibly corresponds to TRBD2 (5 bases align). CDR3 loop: CASSPGLAGDAYEQYF. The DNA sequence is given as TGTGCCAGCAGTCCTGGCCTCGCGGGTGACGCCTACGAGCAGTACTTC.